This entry lists 12 T cell receptor beta chains sequenced from one sample in a study of vaccination and CD4 T cells after COVID-19. An Oncomine TCR Beta short-read assay was used to sequence the DNA from cultured CD4+ T cells. Each CDR3 protein gets one entry after TCRdb re-called the PCR reads with MiXCR. This table holds over 15,000 distinct CDR3 sequences, 65% to 80% found once. Treatment denoted: roughly 10-day PBMC culture with coronavirus spike peptide pools or control peptides (ViraFEST assay). These TCRs are of unknown antigen specificity. This specimen was CD4+ T cells from blood, cultured in vitro, taken after SARS-CoV-2 vaccination. These receptors all come from a human donor who received a COVID-19 vaccine.

There are a few counts of this clonotype. In nucleotides, the CDR3 is TGTGCCACCAGTGGTTTCACAAAGACAGGGGGGTGGACTGAAGCTTTCTTT. It specifies CATSGFTKTGGWTEAFF. This rearrangement joins TRBV24-1 to TRBJ1-1; 9 nucleotides match TRBD1. The CDR3 has 17 amino acids. Germline trimming cut 5 bases from V and 5 bases from J; bases unmatched to any gene: 14. CDR1 and CDR2 from the germline V gene are KGHDR and SFDVKD.

The J gene is TRBJ1-5, the V gene TRBV24-1; TRBD1 matches at 7 bases. The CDR3 has 13 amino acids. CDR1 KGHDR and CDR2 SFDVKD come from the germline V gene. J was trimmed by 6 bases and V by 3 bases; bases with no gene match: 1. The CDR3 DNA is TGTGCCACCAGTGATACAGGGGTTCAGCCCCAGCATTTT. It translates to CATSDTGVQPQHF.

This chain connects TRBV20-1 to TRBJ1-5, with D unclear. CDR1 DFQATT and CDR2 SNEGSKA come from the germline V gene (reference sequence). Trimming took off 0 bases at V and 4 bases at J, with 10 bases between the two ends. The CDR3 has 14 residues. Here the CDR3 reads CSARDWGPNQPQHF. Written as DNA, the CDR3 is TGCAGTGCTAGAGATTGGGGTCCTAATCAGCCCCAGCATTTT.

V and J are TRBV2 and TRBJ1-6; tentatively, D is TRBD1 (6 bases). Trimming removed 7 bases from V and 12 bases from J, with 16 bases in between. CDR3 length equals 13 residues. Germline loops: CDR1 SNHLY, CDR2 FYNNEI. In nucleotides, the CDR3 is TGTGCCAGCAACGGACAGTCTCGAGGACCCCTCCACTTT. Amino acid sequence: CASNGQSRGPLHF.

The rearrangement uses TRBV24-1 and TRBJ2-7; D perhaps matches TRBD2 (5 bases). There are 16 residues in the CDR3. The V and J ends lost 2 bases and 6 bases respectively, with 19 bases between them. CDR1 and CDR2 (germline): KGHDR, SFDVKD. CDR3 bases: TGTGCCACCAGTGATTGGGGTTCGGGAAGAGTCCGCGAGCAGTACTTC. It encodes CATSDWGSGRVREQYF.

The table lists this clonotype with a few counts. The chain links TRBV7-8 to TRBJ1-2, with D perhaps matching TRBD1 (6 bases). Germline CDR1 is SGHVS and CDR2 is FQNEAQ. V dropped 1 base and J dropped 3 bases, with 12 bases sitting between them. The CDR3 spans 15 residues. The CDR3 sequence: CASSLEVQGYYGYTF. CDR3 in DNA: TGTGCCAGCAGCTTAGAGGTGCAGGGGTACTATGGCTACACCTTC. Full variable domain (rest looked up from reference TRBV7-8 and TRBJ1-2): GAGVSQSPRYKVAKRGQDVALRCDPISGHVSLFWYQQALGQGPEFLTYFQNEAQLDKSGLPSDRFFAERPEGSVSTLKIQRTQQEDSAVYLCASSLEVQGYYGYTFGSGTRLTVV.

As regards this clonotype: One end of the junction is discordant with germline, which a read error may explain. The V call is TRBV6-1, the J call TRBJ1-2, with D perhaps TRBD1 (6 bases). This CDR3 comprises 14 residues. Germline V gene data show CDR1 as MNHNS and CDR2 as SASEGT. The CDR3 DNA sequence: TGCGCCAGCAGCCCTCGACAGGAAAACTATGGCTACACCTTC. This translates into CASSPRQENYGYTF.

The chain has TRBV12-3 or TRBV12-4 and TRBJ1-2; D is undetermined. Trimming stripped 6 bases from V and 7 bases from J, with 24 bases between. The CDR3 consists of 16 residues. CDR3 in DNA: TGTGCCAGCAGCCCTACCCCTGGTGCGGGGTATCGTGGCTACACCTTC. Translation gives CASSPTPGAGYRGYTF.

The V gene is TRBV20-1, the J gene TRBJ1-2, with 7 nucleotides matching TRBD1. V trimming: 0 bases; J trimming: 2 bases; junction bases outside the gene matches: 9. The CDR3 contains 16 residues. Germline-derived CDR1 and CDR2 are DFQATT and SNEGSKA (reference sequence). The CDR3 DNA is TGCAGTGCTAGAGAGACCGGGACAGCGACAAACTATGGCTACACCTTC. Its translation is CSARETGTATNYGYTF.

The rearrangement joins TRBV9 to TRBJ2-2; 9 nucleotides agree with TRBD1. Looked up from germline, CDR1 is SGDLS and CDR2 is YYNGEE. The CDR3 sequence is 17 residues long. With V trimmed by 2 bases and J by 6 bases, 11 bases remained unmatched. DNA of the CDR3: TGTGCCAGCAGCGTTGTCCCCTTGACAGGGGGGGCCGGGGAGCTGTTTTTT. Amino acids: CASSVVPLTGGAGELFF.

The rearrangement links TRBV5-6 to TRBJ1-1; D is unclear. The ends were cut back, 5 bases at V and 4 bases at J, with 21 bases in the middle. The CDR3 consists of 16 residues. CDR1 is SGHDT, CDR2 YYEEEE, per germline. The CDR3: CASRSSTSGSFTEAFF. The CDR3 DNA is TGTGCCAGCAGATCCTCAACATCGGGGTCTTTCACTGAAGCTTTCTTT.

The J gene is TRBJ1-2, the V gene TRBV23-1, with D unresolved. TRBV23-1 is an ORF for which the function is uncertain. The CDR3 consists of 16 residues. V shed 7 bases and J shed 5 bases, with 23 bases lying between them. This chain's CDR3 is CASIPDLSLSCYGYTF. CDR3 coding DNA: TGCGCCAGCATTCCCGATTTGTCCCTATCATGTTATGGCTACACCTTC.